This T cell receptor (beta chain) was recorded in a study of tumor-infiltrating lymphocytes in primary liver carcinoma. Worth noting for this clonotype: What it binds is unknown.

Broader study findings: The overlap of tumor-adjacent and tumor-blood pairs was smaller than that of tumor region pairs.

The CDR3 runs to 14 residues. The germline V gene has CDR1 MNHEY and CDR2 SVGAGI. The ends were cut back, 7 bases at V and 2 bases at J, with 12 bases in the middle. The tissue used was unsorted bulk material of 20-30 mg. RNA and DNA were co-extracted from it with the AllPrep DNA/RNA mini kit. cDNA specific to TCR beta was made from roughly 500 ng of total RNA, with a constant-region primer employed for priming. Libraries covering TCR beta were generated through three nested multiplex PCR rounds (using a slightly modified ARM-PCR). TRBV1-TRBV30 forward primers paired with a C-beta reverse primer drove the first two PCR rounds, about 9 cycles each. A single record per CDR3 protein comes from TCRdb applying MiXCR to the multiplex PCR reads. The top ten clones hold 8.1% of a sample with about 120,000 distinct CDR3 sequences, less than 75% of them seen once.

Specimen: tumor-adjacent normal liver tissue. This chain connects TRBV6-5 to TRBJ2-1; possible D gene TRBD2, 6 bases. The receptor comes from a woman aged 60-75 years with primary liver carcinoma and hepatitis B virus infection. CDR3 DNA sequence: TGTGCCAGCATTAGGGCTAGCGCCTACAATGAGCAGTTCTTC. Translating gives CASIRASAYNEQFF.